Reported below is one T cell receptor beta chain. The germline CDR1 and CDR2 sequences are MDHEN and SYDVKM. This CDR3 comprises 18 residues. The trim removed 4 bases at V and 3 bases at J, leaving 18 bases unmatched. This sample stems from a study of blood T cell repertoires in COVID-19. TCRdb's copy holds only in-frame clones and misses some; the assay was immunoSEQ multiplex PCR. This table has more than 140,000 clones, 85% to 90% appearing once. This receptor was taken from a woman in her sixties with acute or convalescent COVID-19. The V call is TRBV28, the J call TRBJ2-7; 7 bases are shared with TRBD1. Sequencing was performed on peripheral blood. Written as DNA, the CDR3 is TGTGCCAGCAGTTCAAGAACCCGACCGACAGGGAGCTTCTACGAGCAGTACTTC. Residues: CASSSRTRPTGSFYEQYF.